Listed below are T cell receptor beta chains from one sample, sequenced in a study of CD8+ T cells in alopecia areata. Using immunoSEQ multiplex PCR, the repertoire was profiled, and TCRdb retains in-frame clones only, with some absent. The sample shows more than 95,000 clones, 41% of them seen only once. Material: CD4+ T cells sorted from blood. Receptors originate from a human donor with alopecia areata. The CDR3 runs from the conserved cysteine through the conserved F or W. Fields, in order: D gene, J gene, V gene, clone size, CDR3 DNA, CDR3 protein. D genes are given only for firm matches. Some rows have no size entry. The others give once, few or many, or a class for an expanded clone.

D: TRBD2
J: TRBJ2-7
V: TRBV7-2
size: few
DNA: TGTGCCAGCAGCTTGGGACTAGCGGGGGTCACCTACGAGCAGTACTTC
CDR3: CASSLGLAGVTYEQYF

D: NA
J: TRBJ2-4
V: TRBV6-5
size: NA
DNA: TGTGCCAGCAGTCACCCCGGGCTAGCCAAAAACATTCAGTACTTC
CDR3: CASSHPGLAKNIQYF

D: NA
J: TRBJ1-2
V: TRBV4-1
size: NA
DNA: TGCGCCAGCAGCCAAGACAGGGGCGTAATGGGCTATGGCTACACCTTC
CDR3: CASSQDRGVMGYGYTF

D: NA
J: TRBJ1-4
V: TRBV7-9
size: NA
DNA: TGTGCCAGCAGCTTAGTTGGACAGACTAATGAAAAACTGTTTTTT
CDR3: CASSLVGQTNEKLFF

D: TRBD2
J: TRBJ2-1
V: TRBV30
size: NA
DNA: TGTGCCTGGAGTGAGCTTGGAGCGGGGGCCTACAATGAGCAGTTCTTC
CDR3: CAWSELGAGAYNEQFF

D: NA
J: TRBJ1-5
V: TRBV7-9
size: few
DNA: TGTGCCAGCAGCTTGGCGGGGTATAGCAATCAGCCCCAGCATTTT
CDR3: CASSLAGYSNQPQHF

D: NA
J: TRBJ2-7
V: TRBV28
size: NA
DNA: TGTGCCAGCACCCCTTCGGAACTATCTCTACCTAAGGAGTACTTC
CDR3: CASTPSELSLPKEYF

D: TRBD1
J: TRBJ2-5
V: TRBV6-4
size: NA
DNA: TGTGCCAGCAGTTACCGGGACAGGGTTAAGGACCAAGAGACCCAGTACTTC
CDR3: CASSYRDRVKDQETQYF

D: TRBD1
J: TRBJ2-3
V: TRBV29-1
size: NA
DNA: TGCAGCGTTGGGGGACAGGGCGTGGGCACAGATACGCAGTATTTT
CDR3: CSVGGQGVGTDTQYF

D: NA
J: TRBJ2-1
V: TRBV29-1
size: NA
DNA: TGCAGCGTCGGATTCGGGACTTACCACGATGAGCAGTTCTTC
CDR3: CSVGFGTYHDEQFF

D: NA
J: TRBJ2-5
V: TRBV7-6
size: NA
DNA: TGTGCCAGCAGCTTAGTGCCCGGAGCAAAAGAGACCCAGTACTTC
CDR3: CASSLVPGAKETQYF

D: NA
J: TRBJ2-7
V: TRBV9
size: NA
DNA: TGTGCCAGCAGCATGGGGTCAGGAATATCGTACGAGCAGTACTTC
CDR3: CASSMGSGISYEQYF

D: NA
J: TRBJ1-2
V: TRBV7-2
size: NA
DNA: TGTGCCACTACAGGGACGGGGACAAAATATGGCTACACCTTC
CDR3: CATTGTGTKYGYTF

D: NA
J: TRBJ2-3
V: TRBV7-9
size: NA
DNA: TGTGCCAGCAGCCCTAGCACAGATACGCAGTATTTT
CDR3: CASSPSTDTQYF

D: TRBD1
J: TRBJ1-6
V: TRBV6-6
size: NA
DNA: TGTGCCAGCAGTTACGGACAGGGCAATTCACCCCTCCACTTT
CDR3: CASSYGQGNSPLHF

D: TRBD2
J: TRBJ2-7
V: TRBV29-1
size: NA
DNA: TGCAGCGTTGTTCGGCTAGCGGGTACCTCCTACGAGCAGTACTTC
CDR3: CSVVRLAGTSYEQYF

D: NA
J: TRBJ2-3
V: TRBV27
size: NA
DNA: TGTGCCAGCAGTTCCGCCCCCAGGTCCACAGATACGCAGTATTTT
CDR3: CASSSAPRSTDTQYF

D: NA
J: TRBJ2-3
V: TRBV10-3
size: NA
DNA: TGTGCCATCAGGCCAGACAGAGGGGGAGATACGCAGTATTTT
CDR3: CAIRPDRGGDTQYF

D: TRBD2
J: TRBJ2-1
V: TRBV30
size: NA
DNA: TGTGCCTGGAGTGGACTAGCGGGTTTTCGGTATGGGCAGTTCTTC
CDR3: CAWSGLAGFRYGQFF

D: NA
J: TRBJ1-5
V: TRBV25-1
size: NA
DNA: TGTGCCAGCAGCCCCCCAGGCCAGCCCCAGCATTTT
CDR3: CASSPPGQPQHF

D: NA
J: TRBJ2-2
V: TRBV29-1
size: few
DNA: TGCAGCGTTGATTCAGGAACGAACACCGGGGAGCTGTTTTTT
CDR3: CSVDSGTNTGELFF

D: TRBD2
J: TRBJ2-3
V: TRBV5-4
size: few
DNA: TGTGCCAGCAGCTTGTGGGTTCTAGCGGATTCAGATACGCAGTATTTT
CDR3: CASSLWVLADSDTQYF

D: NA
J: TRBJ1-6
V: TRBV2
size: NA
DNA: TGTGCCAGCAGTGAAGACCGGGGGCTGGATTCACCCCTCCACTTT
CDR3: CASSEDRGLDSPLHF

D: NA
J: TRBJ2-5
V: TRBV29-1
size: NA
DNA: TGCAGCGCAAGTTTACAAGAGACCCAGTACTTC
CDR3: CSASLQETQYF

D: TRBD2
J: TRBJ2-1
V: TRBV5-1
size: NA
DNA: TGCGCCAGCAGCTTGCGGACTAGCGGGAGTTATGAGCAGTTCTTC
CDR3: CASSLRTSGSYEQFF

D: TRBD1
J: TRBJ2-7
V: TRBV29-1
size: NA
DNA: TGCAGCGTCGTAAGAAGGGACAGGGGGCGCGAGCAGTACTTC
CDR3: CSVVRRDRGREQYF

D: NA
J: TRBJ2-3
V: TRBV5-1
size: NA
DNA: TGCGCCAGCAGCGTTGGCACAGATACGCAGTATTTT
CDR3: CASSVGTDTQYF

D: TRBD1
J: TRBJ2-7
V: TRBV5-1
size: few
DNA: TGCGCCAGCAGCAGGAGGGACAGGGTGCACGAGCAGTACTTC
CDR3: CASSRRDRVHEQYF

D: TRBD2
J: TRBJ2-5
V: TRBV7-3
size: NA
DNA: TGTGCCAGCAGCCAGAGCGGGGGGGCCGTAGAGACCCAGTACTTC
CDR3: CASSQSGGAVETQYF

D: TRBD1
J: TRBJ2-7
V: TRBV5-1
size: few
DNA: TGCGCCAGCAGCCTGGGGACAGGGAGGGCCGAGCAGTACTTC
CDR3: CASSLGTGRAEQYF

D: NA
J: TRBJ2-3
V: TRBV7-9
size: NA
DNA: TGTGCCAGCAGCTTGGACCGGACTAAGGGCCCAGATACGCAGTATTTT
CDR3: CASSLDRTKGPDTQYF

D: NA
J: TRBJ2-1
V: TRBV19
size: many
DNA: TGTGCCAGTAGTACGACGCCGGACAATGAGCAGTTCTTC
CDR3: CASSTTPDNEQFF

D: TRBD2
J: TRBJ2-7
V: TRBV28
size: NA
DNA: TGTGCCAGCATTTCGGGCGAGCGGGGTGCCTACGAGCAGTACTTC
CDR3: CASISGERGAYEQYF

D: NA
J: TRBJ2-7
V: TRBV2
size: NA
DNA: TGTGCCAGCCGACAGGAGGGGGGGCCCTACGAGCAGTACTTC
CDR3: CASRQEGGPYEQYF

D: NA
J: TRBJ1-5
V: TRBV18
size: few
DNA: TGTGCCAGCTCACCATCAGGGATGGTTCAGCCCCAGCATTTT
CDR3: CASSPSGMVQPQHF

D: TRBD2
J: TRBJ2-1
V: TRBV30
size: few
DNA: TGTGCCTGGGCCGAGCGGGAAATGCAGTTCTTC
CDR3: CAWAEREMQFF

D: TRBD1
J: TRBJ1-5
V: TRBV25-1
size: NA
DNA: TGTGCCAGCACCGGACAGGGAAGCCAGCCCCAGCATTTT
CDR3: CASTGQGSQPQHF

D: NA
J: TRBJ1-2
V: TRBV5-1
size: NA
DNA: TGCGCCAGCAGCGTCCTCACTTTTAACTATGGCTACACCTTC
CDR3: CASSVLTFNYGYTF

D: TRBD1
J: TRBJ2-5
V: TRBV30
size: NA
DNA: TGTGCCTGGGCCGGACAGGCCGAGGAGACCCAGTACTTC
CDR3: CAWAGQAEETQYF

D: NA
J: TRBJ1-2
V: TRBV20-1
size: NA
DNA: TGCAGTGCTGAGGGTGGCTATGGCTACACCTTC
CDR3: CSAEGGYGYTF

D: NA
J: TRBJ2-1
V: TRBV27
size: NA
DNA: TGTGCCAGCAGTTTATCGCAGGTTTTTGAGCAGTTCTTC
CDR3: CASSLSQVFEQFF

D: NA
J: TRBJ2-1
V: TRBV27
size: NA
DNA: TGTGCCAGCAGTTGGAATGGTAAGGGAATCGATGAGCAGTTCTTC
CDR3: CASSWNGKGIDEQFF

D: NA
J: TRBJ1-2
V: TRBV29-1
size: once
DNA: TGCAGCGTTGAAACAGTGTCTGTTGGGTCCACCTTC
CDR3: CSVETVSVGSTF

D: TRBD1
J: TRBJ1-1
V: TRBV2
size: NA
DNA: TGTGCCAGCAGTAGGGACAGCCTAGTGAACACTGAAGCTTTCTTT
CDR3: CASSRDSLVNTEAFF

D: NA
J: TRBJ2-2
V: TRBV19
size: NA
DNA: TGTGCCAGTAGATCCCCCCTGAGGACCGGGGAGCTGTTTTTT
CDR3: CASRSPLRTGELFF

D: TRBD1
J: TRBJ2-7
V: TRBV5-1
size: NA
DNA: TGCGCCAGCAGCTTGGAACAGGGGGACGAGCAGTACTTC
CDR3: CASSLEQGDEQYF

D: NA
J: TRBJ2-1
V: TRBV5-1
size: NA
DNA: TGCGCCAGCAGCTTGAGGGGCCCCTACAATGAGCAGTTCTTC
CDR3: CASSLRGPYNEQFF

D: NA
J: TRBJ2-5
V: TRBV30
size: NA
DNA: TGTGCCTCCACGACGGAGGCGAGCGAGGAGACCCAGTACTTC
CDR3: CASTTEASEETQYF

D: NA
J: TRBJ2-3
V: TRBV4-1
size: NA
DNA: TGCGCCACCGGCTCCCTCCTCACCACAGATACGCAGTATTTT
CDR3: CATGSLLTTDTQYF

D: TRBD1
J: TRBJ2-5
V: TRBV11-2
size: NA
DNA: TGTGCCAGCAGCCCTTGGGACAGGGGAGTGGAGACCCAGTACTTC
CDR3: CASSPWDRGVETQYF

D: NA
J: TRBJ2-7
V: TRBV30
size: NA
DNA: TGTGCCTGGAGTCCAACACAAGGGCCCCTGGGCAGTCCTTCCTACGAGCAGTACTTC
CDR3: CAWSPTQGPLGSPSYEQYF

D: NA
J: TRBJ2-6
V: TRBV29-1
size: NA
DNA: TGCAGCGTTGACACGGCATCTGGGGCCAACGTCCTGACTTTC
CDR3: CSVDTASGANVLTF